The 13 T cell receptor beta chains below all came from one sample that was sequenced in a study of cytomegalovirus exposure and HLA in healthy donors (dated by TCRdb to about 2017). The method was the immunoSEQ multiplex PCR assay. The multiplex PCR relied on a mix of 60 forward primers for TCR Vbeta segments and 13 reverse primers for TCR Jbeta segments. TCRdb limited this immuneACCESS table to in-frame rearrangements with V and J called. A share of clones is missing; checked studies link under half to unresolved V genes, and the rest is unexplained. The sample profile shows over 85,000 clones; 83% of them were found once. The ten biggest clones cover just over 2.5% of the sample. Sequencing was carried out using PBMCs. The receptors stem from a middle-aged man in good health and CMV-seronegative.

CDR3 residues: CAWSVPGSSYEQYF. Written as DNA, the CDR3 is TGTGCCTGGAGTGTACCGGGGTCTTCCTACGAGCAGTACTTC. The V call is TRBV30, the J call TRBJ2-7; D is possibly TRBD2 (5 bases). Germline-derived CDR1 and CDR2 are GTSNPN and SVGIG (reference sequence). The germline V and J ends were trimmed by 0 bases and 1 base, with 10 bases remaining between them. CDR3 length: 14 residues.

There are a few counts of this clone. The V call is TRBV4-3, the J call TRBJ1-1; perhaps TRBD1 as D (5 bases). The V gene's germline CDR1 is LGHNA and CDR2 YSLEER. Trimming pared 0 bases from V and 4 bases from J, leaving 15 bases between. The CDR3 is made up of 16 amino acids. The CDR3 protein is CASSQDGSGSSTEAFF. The CDR3 DNA follows: TGCGCCAGCAGCCAAGATGGGTCAGGGTCGAGCACTGAAGCTTTCTTT.

This clone was seen a handful of times. The rearrangement joins TRBV9 to TRBJ2-7; possible D gene TRBD1, 5 bases. The germline V gene encodes CDR1 SGDLS and CDR2 YYNGEE. The germline V and J ends were trimmed by 4 bases and 2 bases, with 16 bases remaining between them. The CDR3 is 15 residues long. The CDR3 bases are TGTGCCAGCAGCCTCAAGGACATTTTTCCCTACGAGCAGTACTTC. Protein product: CASSLKDIFPYEQYF. Complete variable domain (other parts from reference TRBV9 and TRBJ2-7): DSGVTQTPKHLITATGQRVTLRCSPRSGDLSVYWYQQSLDQGLQFLIQYYNGEERAKGNILERFSAQQFPDLHSELNLSSLELGDSALYFCASSLKDIFPYEQYFGPGTRLTVT.

This clone appeared a single time. V usage is TRBV27 and J usage is TRBJ1-4; 9 bases line up with TRBD1. The CDR3 is 16 amino acids. V dropped 4 bases and J dropped 8; count of bases not matched to a gene: 11. CDR1 MNHEY and CDR2 SMNVEV come from the germline V gene (reference sequence). The CDR3 here is CASSSPRDRVGEKLFF. The CDR3 region has the DNA TGTGCCAGCAGTTCACCCAGGGACAGGGTCGGGGAAAAACTGTTTTTT. The complete variable domain, with remaining parts taken from reference TRBV27 and TRBJ1-4, reads EAQVTQNPRYLITVTGKKLTVTCSQNMNHEYMSWYRQDPGLGLRQIYYSMNVEVTDKGDVPEGYKVSRKEKRNFPLILESPSPNQTSLYFCASSSPRDRVGEKLFFGSGTQLSVL.

V usage is TRBV7-3 and J usage is TRBJ2-1; 9 positions match TRBD2. The CDR3 has 16 amino acids. J gave up 6 bases and V 5 bases, and 11 bases lay outside the gene matches. Germline CDR1 reads SGHTA; CDR2 reads FQGTGA. CDR3 bases: TGTGCCAGCAGCCCAATGGGTGGTAGCGGGGGCAATGAGCAGTTCTTC. Translated: CASSPMGGSGGNEQFF.

This chain links TRBV6-5 with TRBJ1-2; TRBD1 agrees at 7 bases. V gave up 6 bases and J gave up 5 bases; unmatched junction bases: 9. The CDR3 runs to 14 residues. Germline CDR1 MNHEY, CDR2 SVGAGI. CDR3 in amino acids: CASSPGDSPYGYTF. The CDR3 DNA follows: TGTGCCAGCAGCCCCGGGGACAGCCCTTATGGCTACACCTTC.

The chain combines TRBV7-9 with TRBJ2-2; TRBD1 matches at 11 bases. J gave up 5 bases and V 4 bases, and 9 bases lay outside the gene matches. The CDR3 has 17 amino acids. CDR1 is SEHNR, CDR2 FQNEAQ, per germline (reference sequence). Written as DNA, the CDR3 is TGTGCCAGCAGCTCATCCACCGGGACAGGGGGGACCGGGGAGCTGTTTTTT. Residues: CASSSSTGTGGTGELFF.

The J gene is TRBJ2-3, the V gene TRBV27; D is perhaps TRBD1 (6 bases). This CDR3 has 15 amino acids. The V and J ends lost 2 bases and 2 bases respectively, with 11 bases between them. Germline V gene lookup returns CDR1 MNHEY and CDR2 SMNVEV (reference sequence). The CDR3 reads CASSLRRDITDTQYF. The CDR3 DNA reads TGTGCCAGCAGTTTAAGACGGGACATCACAGATACGCAGTATTTT.

The chain combines TRBV27 with TRBJ1-2; D is possibly TRBD1 (5 bases). CDR3 length: 15 amino acids. V was shortened by 2 bases and J by 8 bases, with 18 bases between the two germline ends. The germline V gene encodes CDR1 MNHEY and CDR2 SMNVEV (reference sequence). The CDR3 DNA follows: TGTGCCAGCAGTTTAAGTCAGGGTAACTTTTACGGCTACACCTTC. As protein: CASSLSQGNFYGYTF.

The gene calls are TRBV27 and TRBJ2-2; 9 nucleotides match TRBD1. CDR3 length equals 17 residues. Losses at the gene ends were 0 bases for V and 6 bases for J; bases not matched to a gene: 8. The germline V gene has CDR1 MNHEY and CDR2 SMNVEV (reference sequence). CDR3 nucleotides: TGTGCCAGCAGTTTATCACGGGGGACAGGGAAATCCGGGGAGCTGTTTTTT. Protein: CASSLSRGTGKSGELFF.

The chain couples TRBV10-2 to TRBJ2-3; perhaps TRBD2 as D (5 bases). The length of the CDR3 is 12 residues. CDR1 and CDR2 (germline): WSHSY, SAAADI. V was trimmed by 0 bases and J by 14 bases, leaving 12 bases between them. CDR3 protein: CASSESKARGYF. The CDR3 coding sequence is TGCGCCAGCAGTGAGTCGAAGGCACGGGGGTATTTT.

The chain has TRBV5-1 and TRBJ2-1, with D perhaps matching TRBD1 (6 bases). Germline V gene data show CDR1 as SGHRS and CDR2 as YFSETQ. The CDR3 sequence is 15 residues long. The V gene lost 0 bases and the J gene lost 4 bases, with 11 bases spanning the gap. CDR3: CASSLEGVIYNEQFF. CDR3 DNA sequence: TGCGCCAGCAGCTTGGAGGGGGTTATTTACAATGAGCAGTTCTTC. Drawing the rest from reference TRBV5-1 and TRBJ2-1, the complete variable domain is KAGVTQTPRYLIKTRGQQVTLSCSPISGHRSVSWYQQTPGQGLQFLFEYFSETQRNKGNFPGRFSGRQFSNSRSEMNVSTLELGDSALYLCASSLEGVIYNEQFFGPGTRLTVL.

This clone was counted only a few times. The rearrangement links TRBV7-6 to TRBJ1-1; 8 bases are shared with TRBD1. V trimming: 5 bases; J trimming: 2 bases; junction bases outside the gene matches: 16. Germline values: CDR1 SGHVS, CDR2 FNYEAQ. This CDR3 is 18 amino acids long. CDR3 in DNA: TGTGCCAGCAGCCCTGACAGGGGCGTAGTGGGGCCCAACACTGAAGCTTTCTTT. Protein product: CASSPDRGVVGPNTEAFF.